This TCR beta chain is drawn from a study of blood T cells in healthy people across ages. The authors ran a second PCR of roughly 6 to 11 cycles using a sample-barcoded 5' primer and a J-beta primer mix. Every sample produced at least 2.5 million CDR3-containing paired-end reads. Via MiXCR, TCRdb re-called the 5' RACE reads, giving one row per CDR3 protein. The data hold approximately 350,000 distinct CDR3 sequences, with about half observed a single time. Each donor was a healthy Caucasian individual from Russia, aged 6 to 90. At least 5.5 micrograms of total RNA were extracted per sample. This clonotype was observed a single time. This receptor was taken from a man aged 55-75 years in good health. The specimen sequenced was blood.

The CDR3 bases are TGTGCCAGCTCACCAGGAATGAACACTGAAGCTTTCTTT. Translating gives CASSPGMNTEAFF. The chain uses TRBV18 and TRBJ1-1; D is ambiguous. The CDR3 loop spans 13 amino acids. Germline V gene data show CDR1 as KGHSH and CDR2 as LQKENI. Trimming removed 2 bases from V and 0 bases from J, with 4 bases in between.